Sequencing of this T cell receptor (beta chain) was carried out in a study of T-cell reconstitution after alpha-beta-depleted transplantation in children. Study results and caveats: Hyperexpanded clones declined; after one year, newly produced T cells mostly supplied diversity.

Preparation of the TCRbeta library was carried out with unique molecular identifiers. From the PCR reads, TCRdb called clonotypes with MiXCR, one entry per CDR3 protein. The sample carries around 300,000 distinct CDR3 sequences, roughly 8.2% recorded once. This clonotype has ten or more counts. The antigen is unknown. This clone may be a read error of a much larger clone one base away. V lost 0 bases, J lost 7 bases, and 7 bases lay in between. CDR1 is SGHRS, CDR2 YFSETQ, per germline. This CDR3 region has 13 residues. The chain has TRBV5-1 and TRBJ2-2; tentative D call: TRBD1 (5 bases). This specimen was peripheral blood, taken 360 days after TCRalphabeta/CD19-depleted stem cell transplant. The source is a female patient aged 2 to 10 who had a stem cell transplant for Fanconi anemia, so the T cells may come from the graft donor. This CDR3 is CASSLAGHGELFF. DNA of the CDR3: TGCGCCAGCAGCTTGGCAGGGCACGGGGAGCTGTTTTTT.